This T cell receptor (delta chain) was found in a study of γδ T cells in repeated Plasmodium falciparum infection. Study-level information: Malaria-naive adults were infected with P. falciparum NF54 four times over around 600 days.

TCRdb re-called the multiplex PCR reads via CATT. The repertoire includes about 57,000 delta-chain clones, over 1.5% of them detected once, and 15% sits in the top ten. CDR3 length: 19 residues. V lost 0 bases to trimming and J lost 6 bases, with 32 bases between them. Per germline, CDR1 TVYSNPD and CDR2 GDNSRS (reference sequence). Study-wide results and caveats: Donors in Mali lived in a small rural village, largely one ethnic group.

Within the sample, this clone is medium-sized. Its antigen is as yet unknown. The same CDR3 can be traced to other DNA sequences in this sample. Flow sorting of PBMC yielded separate Vgamma9/Vdelta2+ and Vdelta2-negative gammadelta T cell populations for bulk repertoire analysis. The chain has TRDV3 and TRDJ1, with a weak D call TRDD2 (6 bases). The source is a pool of human donors (malaria-infected and uninfected, not separated). The sample comprised gamma-delta T cells from blood. The CDR3 sequence: CAFRCALPFLRGPDYKLIF. The CDR3 region has the DNA TGTGCCTTTAGGTGCGCACTACCTTTCCTAAGGGGACCCGACTATAAACTCATCTTT.